This T cell receptor (beta chain) was sequenced for a study of T cell changes during pregnancy in multiple sclerosis. TCRdb's copy holds only in-frame clones and misses some; the assay was immunoSEQ multiplex PCR. The sample shows 85,000 to 120,000 clones, roughly nine tenths of them seen only once. Germline V gene sequence: CDR1 MNHEY, CDR2 SMNVEV (reference sequence). The V gene lost 4 bases and the J gene lost 2 bases, with 23 bases spanning the gap. The CDR3 runs to 19 residues. This receptor was obtained from a female donor with multiple sclerosis, enrolled in a pregnancy study. The sequencing used peripheral blood, collected before pregnancy. V usage is TRBV27 and J usage is TRBJ2-2; possible D gene TRBD1, 6 bases. For the CDR3, the DNA is TGTGCCAGCAGTTCTACTAATTTATTCGGACAGCTAAACACCGGGGAGCTGTTTTTT. This translates into CASSSTNLFGQLNTGELFF.